The 15 T cell receptor beta chains listed next were all sequenced from one sample in a study of blood T cell repertoires in COVID-19 (dated by TCRdb to about 2020). Library preparation employed the immunoSEQ multiplex PCR assay. The source is immuneACCESS, and TCRdb retained only in-frame sequences with V and J called. Part of the clones is not carried over; for the studies checked, unresolved V genes explain less than half of this, and the remainder is unexplained. Counted in this sample were 100,000 to 150,000 clones; around 90% of them appeared once. The ten largest clones capture over 1.5% of the sample. The sequenced material came from peripheral blood. The receptors originated from a human donor in a cohort sampled during active COVID-19.

V and J are TRBV28 and TRBJ2-1; 7 bases map to TRBD1. Germline V gene sequence: CDR1 MDHEN, CDR2 SYDVKM. Unmatched junction bases numbered 7, after V lost 6 bases and J lost 8 bases. CDR3 length equals 13 residues. CDR3 in amino acids: CASRPTGEYEQFF. In DNA form, the CDR3 reads TGTGCCAGCAGGCCAACAGGGGAGTATGAGCAGTTCTTC.

The chain carries TRBV6-5 and TRBJ2-3; D gene uncertain. This CDR3 has 14 residues. Germline lookup yields CDR1 MNHEY and CDR2 SVGAGI. V was trimmed by 10 bases and J by 5 bases, leaving 19 bases between them. The CDR3 sequence is CATKLAGPGDTQYF. The CDR3, as DNA: TGTGCCACCAAATTAGCCGGTCCGGGAGATACGCAGTATTTT.

V usage is TRBV19 and J usage is TRBJ2-3, with no clear D. The CDR3 length is 12 residues. V was shortened by 3 bases and J by 2 bases, with 3 bases between the two germline ends. Germline assignment: CDR1 LNHDA and CDR2 SQIVND (reference sequence). In DNA form, the CDR3 reads TGTGCCAGTAGTATTCTCACAGATACGCAGTATTTT. Translation gives CASSILTDTQYF.

The V gene is TRBV2, the J gene TRBJ1-1, with TRBD1 identical over 8 bases. In germline, CDR1 is SNHLY, CDR2 FYNNEI. The ends lost 7 bases at V and 5 bases at J; junction bases unmatched: 9. The CDR3 covers 14 residues. Written as DNA, the CDR3 is TGTGCCAGCATTCTCCAGGACAGGGAGACTGAAGCTTTCTTT. Translation gives CASILQDRETEAFF.

V and J are TRBV18 and TRBJ2-7; unclear D gene. The V gene lost 0 bases and the J gene lost 2 bases, with 5 bases spanning the gap. CDR3 length: 13 amino acids. In germline, CDR1 is KGHSH, CDR2 LQKENI. CDR3 loop: CASSPPEAYEQYF. The CDR3 coding sequence is TGTGCCAGCTCACCACCCGAGGCCTACGAGCAGTACTTC.

The chain is built from TRBV28 and TRBJ2-7; 9 positions agree with TRBD2. This CDR3 has 14 residues. V shed 6 bases, J shed 0 bases, and the junction held 3 bases outside the gene matches. Germline V CDR1 and CDR2: MDHEN, SYDVKM. The CDR3 bases are TGTGCCAGCAGGCAGCGGGAGGTCTCCTACGAGCAGTACTTC. This gives the protein CASRQREVSYEQYF.

For this clone: This specimen includes other DNA sequences encoding the same CDR3. The chain links TRBV18 to TRBJ2-7; D is perhaps TRBD2 (6 bases). CDR1 and CDR2 from the germline V gene are KGHSH and LQKENI. The CDR3 runs to 13 residues. V was trimmed by 0 bases and J by 3 bases, leaving 6 bases between them. CDR3 coding DNA: TGTGCCAGCTCACCACCGACTAGCTACGAGCAGTACTTC. Translation gives CASSPPTSYEQYF. Together with reference TRBV18 and TRBJ2-7, the CDR3 gives the full variable domain: NAGVMQNPRHLVRRRGQEARLRCSPMKGHSHVYWYRQLPEEGLKFMVYLQKENIIDESGMPKERFSAEFPKEGPSILRIQQVVRGDSAAYFCASSPPTSYEQYFGPGTRLTVT.

The chain has TRBV5-4 and TRBJ2-7, with 8 bases lining up with TRBD1. CDR3 length: 13 amino acids. Germline-derived CDR1 and CDR2 are SGHNT and YYREEE (reference sequence). V was pared by 4 bases and J by 5 bases, with 5 bases of the junction left unmatched. In DNA form, the CDR3 reads TGTGCCAGCAGCCCGACAGGGGCTGACGAGCAGTACTTC. It codes for CASSPTGADEQYF.

The CDR3 is CASSVNGQFQETQYF. DNA for the CDR3: TGCGCCAGCAGCGTCAACGGACAGTTTCAAGAGACCCAGTACTTC. V and J are TRBV5-1 and TRBJ2-5; tentative D call: TRBD1 (6 bases). V was clipped by 4 bases and J by 2 bases, with 15 bases between them. The CDR3 totals 15 residues. The V gene's germline CDR1 is SGHRS and CDR2 YFSETQ.

This chain connects TRBV11-2 to TRBJ2-1, with D possibly being TRBD2 (5 bases). The CDR3 covers 14 residues. Germline-derived CDR1 and CDR2 are SGHAT and FQNNGV. V lost 4 bases, J lost 6 bases, and 13 bases lay in between. The CDR3 nucleotides read TGTGCCAGCAGCTCCCTGAGCGGCTTCAATGAGCAGTTCTTC. Translated: CASSSLSGFNEQFF.

The genes are TRBV2 and TRBJ1-2; TRBD1 matches 9 bases. Germline V gene lookup returns CDR1 SNHLY and CDR2 FYNNEI. After removal of 7 bases from V and 10 bases from J, the junction contained 7 bases not matched to a gene. The CDR3 length is 12 residues. For the CDR3, the DNA is TGTGCCAGCAAAGGACAGGGGAATGCCTACACCTTC. Its translation is CASKGQGNAYTF.

This chain uses TRBV25-1 with TRBJ1-2, with D possibly TRBD1 on 6 matching bases. Germline-derived CDR1 and CDR2 are MGHDK and SYGVNS. Trimming took off 1 base at V and 6 bases at J, with 9 bases between the two ends. CDR3 length: 13 residues. CDR3 coding DNA: TGTGCCAGCAGTGAATCCCACAGGGATGGCTACACCTTC. It yields the protein CASSESHRDGYTF.

The chain recombines TRBV7-9 with TRBJ1-6, with TRBD1 as a possible D gene (5 bases). This CDR3 region has 18 residues. Germline V CDR1 and CDR2: SEHNR, FQNEAQ (reference sequence). The V end was cut by 3 bases, the J end by 0 bases, with 15 bases between. In nucleotides, the CDR3 is TGTGCCAGCAGCTTTGGGACTTCCCAGAGCTCCTATAATTCACCCCTCCACTTT. This gives the protein CASSFGTSQSSYNSPLHF.

The sample holds a few counts of this clone. Within the sample, other DNA sequences also encode this same CDR3. The V gene is TRBV28, the J gene TRBJ2-7; 10 bases match TRBD2. The CDR3 length is 15 residues. V was clipped by 1 base and J by 3 bases; unmatched bases: 3. The germline gives CDR1 MDHEN, CDR2 SYDVKM. The CDR3 coding sequence is TGTGCCAGCAGTTTATTACTAGCGGGGAGCTACGAGCAGTACTTC. Translating gives CASSLLLAGSYEQYF.

The rearrangement joins TRBV2 to TRBJ2-3; 10 bases map to TRBD1. Trimming took 4 bases from V and 8 from J; bases not matched to a gene: 6. From germline, CDR1 is SNHLY and CDR2 FYNNEI. There are 14 residues in the CDR3. CDR3 coding DNA: TGTGCCAGCAGTGGGACAGGGGGATTAGGTACGCAGTATTTT. Translation gives CASSGTGGLGTQYF.